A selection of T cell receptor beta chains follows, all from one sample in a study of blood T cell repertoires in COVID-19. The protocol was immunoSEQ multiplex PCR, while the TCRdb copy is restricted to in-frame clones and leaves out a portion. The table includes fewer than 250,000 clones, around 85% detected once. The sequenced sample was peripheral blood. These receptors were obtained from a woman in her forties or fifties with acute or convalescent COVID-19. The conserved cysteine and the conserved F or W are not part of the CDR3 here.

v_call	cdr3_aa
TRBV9	ASSIGAGASEGELF
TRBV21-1	ASSRHPRGVQDRVKETQY
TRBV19	ASSTPLAGGIYEQY
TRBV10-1	ASSPGLGRELF
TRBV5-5	ASSSTGTSYGYT
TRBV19	ASSFNPLTVYEQY
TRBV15	ATSPTRSNEKLF
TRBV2	ASSGDYNEQF
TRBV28	ASTHLGKGEGAEAF
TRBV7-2	ASSSQNGNTIY
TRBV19	ASSIQGLYGYT
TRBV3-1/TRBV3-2	ASSQVGLIYGYT
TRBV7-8	ASSLEVTVGSQPQH
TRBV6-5	ASSYRTGNQPQH
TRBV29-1	SVPVQSGNTEAF
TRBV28	ASSRTTSEAF
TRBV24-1	ATSDSGTAKNTGELF
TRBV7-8	ASSLKRATGVSYEQY
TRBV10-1	ASSLQGTGELF
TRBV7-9	ASSRELAGVEQY
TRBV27	ASSPRPGNNEQF
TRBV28	ASSLLGSTVSEKLF
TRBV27	ASARTDNQETQY
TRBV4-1	ASSQGPRAGGNNEQF
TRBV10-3	AISPQGGQPQH
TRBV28	ASSFTGPSKNIQY
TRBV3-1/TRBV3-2	ASSQGQGGYT